This section outlines one T cell receptor (beta chain) sequence together with its context. What it recognizes is unknown. This record belongs to a study of shared clonotypes between healthy human individuals. CD8 cells regarded as naive lacked CD45RO, were positively chosen for CCR7, and omitted terminally differentiated effector memory CD45RA+ cells. Data came from immunoSEQ multiplex PCR; TCRdb stores just in-frame clones and leaves some out. This sample yields approximately 2,000,000 clones, of which 80% to 95% are seen a single time; about 1.6% belongs to the top ten. The V end was cut by 0 bases, the J end by 4 bases, with 10 bases between. Germline CDR1 is SGDLS and CDR2 is YYNGEE. CDR3 length: 14 amino acids. Broader study findings: Rarefaction revealed incomplete sorted-subset sequencing despite large depth. The study found lower generation probabilities in non-shared clonotypes than in those shared by all four donors.

The V call is TRBV9, the J call TRBJ2-5; tentative D call: TRBD1 (5 bases). Sequences were obtained from naive CD8+ T cells from PBMCs. The sequence was collected from a man aged 18 to 30 in good health. Some clones in this sample may be carry-over from other donors' samples. Here the CDR3 DNA reads TGTGCCAGCAGCGTAGGACAGTCAGGAGAGACCCAGTACTTC. This sequence encodes CASSVGQSGETQYF. The variable domain in full, completed from reference TRBV9 and TRBJ2-5, reads DSGVTQTPKHLITATGQRVTLRCSPRSGDLSVYWYQQSLDQGLQFLIQYYNGEERAKGNILERFSAQQFPDLHSELNLSSLELGDSALYFCASSVGQSGETQYFGPGTRLLVL.